This TCR beta chain was identified during a study of T-cell reconstitution after alpha-beta-depleted transplantation in children. Regarding the study as a whole: Roughly two months post-transplant, alpha-beta T cells reportedly originated from several hundred graft clones that had expanded.

This clonotype was counted only a few times. Its cognate antigen is unknown. It was with unique molecular identifiers that the TCRbeta library was prepared. MiXCR, applied by TCRdb to the PCR reads, yields one record per CDR3 protein. Altogether 800,000 to 1,000,000 distinct CDR3 sequences are present, about 29% being singletons, with the ten largest covering 25% to 35%. Between the trimmed V and J ends, which lost 7 bases and 3 bases, there was a span of 15 bases. Germline V gives CDR1 SQVTM, CDR2 ANQGSEA. There are 13 residues in the CDR3. The genes are TRBV29-1 and TRBJ1-2; TRBD1 might be the D (6 bases). The TCR sequence derives from a boy in the first two years of life who had a stem cell transplant for SCID, so the T cells may come from the graft donor. Material: PBMCs, mostly from graft donor cells, obtained 360 days after TCRalphabeta/CD19-depleted stem cell transplant. The CDR3 protein is CSAGGRVDYGYTF. The CDR3 nucleotides are TGCAGCGCTGGGGGCAGGGTGGACTATGGCTACACCTTC.